The rows below give T cell receptor beta chains drawn from one sample of a study of shared clonotypes between healthy human individuals. Produced via immunoSEQ multiplex PCR; TCRdb's table is partial and in-frame only. The data contain fewer than 1.4 million clones, around 82% of them singletons. Source material: memory CD4+ T cells from PBMCs. Every receptor here comes from a man younger than 30 in good health. Some clones in this sample may be carry-over from other donors' samples. CDR3s include the opening cysteine and the closing phenylalanine or tryptophan. Each record gives: CDR3 protein, CDR3 DNA, J gene, clone size, V gene, D gene. The D gene is left open where the match is weak. Clone size is shown for a subset of rows, as once, few, many or a class of expanded clone.

cdr3_aa: CASSRTSGTRAQYF; cdr3_nt: TGCGCCAGCAGCCGGACATCCGGGACTAGGGCGCAGTATTTT; j_call: TRBJ2-3; clone_size: -; v_call: TRBV4-1; d_call: TRBD2
cdr3_aa: CASSIVLTSPQPQHF; cdr3_nt: TGTGCCAGTAGTATAGTACTAACAAGTCCTCAGCCCCAGCATTTT; j_call: TRBJ1-5; clone_size: few; v_call: TRBV19; d_call: -
cdr3_aa: CATSRGGGSYEQYF; cdr3_nt: TGTGCCACCAGCAGAGGTGGCGGGTCCTACGAGCAGTACTTC; j_call: TRBJ2-7; clone_size: -; v_call: TRBV15; d_call: -
cdr3_aa: CASSLAGLGGGETQYF; cdr3_nt: TGCGCCAGCAGCTTGGCGGGACTAGGAGGTGGGGAGACCCAGTACTTC; j_call: TRBJ2-5; clone_size: -; v_call: TRBV5-1; d_call: TRBD2
cdr3_aa: CASSERREQNEKLFF; cdr3_nt: TGTGCCAGCTCAGAAAGGAGGGAGCAGAATGAAAAACTGTTTTTT; j_call: TRBJ1-4; clone_size: -; v_call: TRBV18; d_call: -
cdr3_aa: CASQDRAYGYTF; cdr3_nt: TGTGCCTCCCAGGACAGGGCCTATGGCTACACCTTC; j_call: TRBJ1-2; clone_size: few; v_call: TRBV30; d_call: TRBD1
cdr3_aa: CASSIDSANTGELFF; cdr3_nt: TGTGCCAGTAGTATTGATAGCGCGAACACCGGGGAGCTGTTTTTT; j_call: TRBJ2-2; clone_size: -; v_call: TRBV19; d_call: -
cdr3_aa: CASSGRNYGYTF; cdr3_nt: TGTGCCAGCAGTGGGAGAAACTATGGCTACACCTTC; j_call: TRBJ1-2; clone_size: -; v_call: TRBV6-6; d_call: -
cdr3_aa: CAGGERTEAFF; cdr3_nt: TGTGCCGGGGGGGAGAGGACTGAAGCTTTCTTT; j_call: TRBJ1-1; clone_size: -; v_call: TRBV30; d_call: -
cdr3_aa: CASSFRPGTVYNEQFF; cdr3_nt: TGTGCCAGCAGTTTCCGACCCGGGACAGTATACAATGAGCAGTTCTTC; j_call: TRBJ2-1; clone_size: -; v_call: TRBV7-8; d_call: TRBD1
cdr3_aa: CASSDNLNYGYTF; cdr3_nt: TGTGCCAGCAGTGACAACCTTAACTATGGCTACACCTTC; j_call: TRBJ1-2; clone_size: -; v_call: TRBV11-2; d_call: -
cdr3_aa: CASSPQGANYGYTF; cdr3_nt: TGTGCCAGCAGCCCACAGGGGGCGAACTATGGCTACACCTTC; j_call: TRBJ1-2; clone_size: -; v_call: TRBV7-9; d_call: TRBD1
cdr3_aa: CSAKDRAGYTF; cdr3_nt: TGCAGTGCTAAAGACAGGGCTGGCTACACCTTC; j_call: TRBJ1-2; clone_size: few; v_call: TRBV20-1; d_call: TRBD1
cdr3_aa: CASSRSGYGYTF; cdr3_nt: TGTGCCAGCAGCCGCTCGGGCTATGGCTACACCTTC; j_call: TRBJ1-2; clone_size: -; v_call: TRBV28; d_call: -
cdr3_aa: CASSPGQRNTEAFF; cdr3_nt: TGTGCCAGCAGCCCGGGACAGCGGAACACTGAAGCTTTCTTT; j_call: TRBJ1-1; clone_size: -; v_call: TRBV28; d_call: TRBD1
cdr3_aa: CASRGGRDTGELFF; cdr3_nt: TGTGCCAGCAGGGGCGGGCGAGACACCGGGGAGCTGTTTTTT; j_call: TRBJ2-2; clone_size: -; v_call: TRBV2; d_call: -
cdr3_aa: CASSPRDYTDTQYF; cdr3_nt: TGTGCCAGCAGCCCCCGGGACTACACAGATACGCAGTATTTT; j_call: TRBJ2-3; clone_size: few; v_call: TRBV9; d_call: TRBD2
cdr3_aa: CASRAGTENYGYTF; cdr3_nt: TGTGCCAGCAGAGCCGGGACTGAGAACTATGGCTACACCTTC; j_call: TRBJ1-2; clone_size: few; v_call: TRBV2; d_call: -
cdr3_aa: CASSLRDRDLHEQYF; cdr3_nt: TGTGCCAGCAGCCTCCGGGACAGGGACCTCCACGAGCAGTACTTC; j_call: TRBJ2-7; clone_size: -; v_call: TRBV28; d_call: TRBD1
cdr3_aa: CASSHPQEPNYGYTF; cdr3_nt: TGTGCCAGCAGCCATCCCCAGGAGCCGAACTATGGCTACACCTTC; j_call: TRBJ1-2; clone_size: -; v_call: TRBV4-2; d_call: -
cdr3_aa: CASSAQPTSTDTQYF; cdr3_nt: TGTGCCAGCAGTGCCCAACCCACTAGCACAGATACGCAGTATTTT; j_call: TRBJ2-3; clone_size: -; v_call: TRBV6-4; d_call: -
cdr3_aa: CASSGQAGANVLTF; cdr3_nt: TGCGCCAGCAGCGGCCAGGCTGGGGCCAACGTCCTGACTTTC; j_call: TRBJ2-6; clone_size: few; v_call: TRBV5-1; d_call: -
cdr3_aa: CASSLSSGGYNEQFF; cdr3_nt: TGCGCCAGCAGCTTGAGTAGCGGGGGATACAATGAGCAGTTCTTC; j_call: TRBJ2-1; clone_size: many; v_call: TRBV5-1; d_call: TRBD2
cdr3_aa: CASSSSGEVYGYTF; cdr3_nt: TGTGCCAGCAGCTCGTCAGGGGAGGTCTATGGCTACACCTTC; j_call: TRBJ1-2; clone_size: -; v_call: TRBV5-6; d_call: -